This TCR beta chain came from a study of blood T cell repertoires in COVID-19. In the study overall: Specimens from acute and convalescent COVID-19 originated in the United States, Italy and Spain. PBMCs, B-cell-depleted T cells, or T cells were the source of the cDNA or gDNA that made up the material.

In the study's own analysis: Estimated nucleated cell counts came from reference gene primer amplification. TCRdb's table, derived via immunoSEQ multiplex PCR, lists solely in-frame clones and lacks some. That table furnishes V, J and clone size, whereas the DNA furnished D and trimming. The sample has over 90,000 clones, 81% seen once. Per germline, CDR1 SGHNT and CDR2 YENEEA. This CDR3 spans 15 amino acids. V gave up 5 bases and J gave up 2 bases, with 12 bases separating them. The sequence was collected from a man aged 55-75 years with acute or convalescent COVID-19. The sequencing sample was made of peripheral blood. The genes are TRBV11-3 and TRBJ2-2, with D possibly matching TRBD2 (6 bases). The CDR3 reads CASSLLAANTGELFF. Here the CDR3 DNA reads TGTGCCAGCAGCCTACTAGCCGCAAACACCGGGGAGCTGTTTTTT.